This section outlines one TCR beta chain sequence together with its context. Each CDR3 protein is one row after TCRdb ran MiXCR on the reads. This table holds roughly 300,000 distinct CDR3 sequences, more than 8% found once. This record belongs to a study of T cell repertoires in cytomegalovirus infection. The germline V gene encodes CDR1 DFQATT and CDR2 SNEGSKA (reference sequence). V lost 6 bases, J lost 0 bases, and 8 bases lay in between. CDR3 length: 13 residues. The genes are TRBV20-1 and TRBJ1-4, with D unclear. The TCR sequence derives from a human donor in good health (CMV status not recorded). Some clones in this sample may be carry-over from other donors' samples. Sequenced: PBMCs. The CDR3 DNA is TGCAGTGCCCAGCAGGCAACTAATGAAAAACTGTTTTTT. This gives the protein CSAQQATNEKLFF.